These 6 T cell receptor beta chains originate from one sample sequenced in a study of cytomegalovirus exposure and HLA in healthy donors. Primers included in the PCR were 60 Vbeta and 13 Jbeta primers. Sequencing was performed with immunoSEQ multiplex PCR; in TCRdb, only in-frame clones are kept and a portion is missing. The sample shows about 130,000 clones, around three quarters of them seen only once. The material sequenced was PBMCs. The source is a man aged 35 to 55 in good health and CMV-seronegative.

This clone was observed a few times. The chain combines TRBV4-2 with TRBJ2-2; D gene ambiguous. This CDR3 is 15 amino acids long. V shed 1 base and J shed 5 bases, with 11 bases lying between them. Germline V gene lookup returns CDR1 LGHNA and CDR2 YNFKEQ. The CDR3 loop is CASSQGGSVTGELFF. CDR3 nucleotide sequence: TGTGCCAGCAGCCAAGGAGGCTCCGTGACCGGGGAGCTGTTTTTT.

This rearrangement joins TRBV5-1 to TRBJ1-1, with D uncertain. CDR3 length equals 15 residues. In germline, CDR1 is SGHRS, CDR2 YFSETQ. V lost 3 bases to trimming and J lost 3 bases, with 15 bases between them. The CDR3 DNA reads as TGCGCCAGCAGCTCTACCGCAGGTATTGACACTGAAGCTTTCTTT. Protein product: CASSSTAGIDTEAFF.

The chain combines TRBV5-4 with TRBJ2-1, with 8 bases matching TRBD1. J was trimmed by 5 bases and V by 4 bases; bases with no gene match: 8. Germline CDR1 SGHNT, CDR2 YYREEE (reference sequence). There are 15 residues in the CDR3. The DNA for the CDR3 is TGTGCCAGCAGCATCCCCGGGACAGGCCACAATGAGCAGTTCTTC. Amino acid sequence: CASSIPGTGHNEQFF.

About this clone: Within the sample, other DNA sequences also encode this same CDR3. This chain connects TRBV7-2 to TRBJ1-1; no clear D gene. The CDR3 contains 13 residues. Germline CDR1 and CDR2: SGHTA and FQGNSA. The V end was cut by 6 bases, the J end by 0 bases, with 8 bases between. The CDR3: CASSLSVNTEAFF. The CDR3 nucleotides read TGTGCCAGCAGTCTTTCGGTGAACACTGAAGCTTTCTTT.

The J gene is TRBJ2-5, the V gene TRBV7-3; TRBD2 might be the D (6 bases). CDR1 SGHTA and CDR2 FQGTGA come from the germline V gene. The germline V and J ends were trimmed by 1 base and 3 bases, with 9 bases remaining between them. The CDR3 has 14 residues. The CDR3 spells CASSLSGVEETQYF. DNA for the CDR3: TGTGCCAGCAGCTTAAGCGGGGTCGAAGAGACCCAGTACTTC.

The CDR3 sequence: CASSLGVAGPQETQYF. CDR3 nucleotide sequence: TGCGCCAGCAGCTTGGGGGTAGCGGGACCCCAAGAGACCCAGTACTTC. The rearrangement links TRBV5-1 to TRBJ2-5; TRBD2 aligns across 8 bases. Looked up from germline, CDR1 is SGHRS and CDR2 is YFSETQ. Germline trimming cut 0 bases from V and 1 base from J; bases unmatched to any gene: 5. The CDR3 sequence is 16 residues long.